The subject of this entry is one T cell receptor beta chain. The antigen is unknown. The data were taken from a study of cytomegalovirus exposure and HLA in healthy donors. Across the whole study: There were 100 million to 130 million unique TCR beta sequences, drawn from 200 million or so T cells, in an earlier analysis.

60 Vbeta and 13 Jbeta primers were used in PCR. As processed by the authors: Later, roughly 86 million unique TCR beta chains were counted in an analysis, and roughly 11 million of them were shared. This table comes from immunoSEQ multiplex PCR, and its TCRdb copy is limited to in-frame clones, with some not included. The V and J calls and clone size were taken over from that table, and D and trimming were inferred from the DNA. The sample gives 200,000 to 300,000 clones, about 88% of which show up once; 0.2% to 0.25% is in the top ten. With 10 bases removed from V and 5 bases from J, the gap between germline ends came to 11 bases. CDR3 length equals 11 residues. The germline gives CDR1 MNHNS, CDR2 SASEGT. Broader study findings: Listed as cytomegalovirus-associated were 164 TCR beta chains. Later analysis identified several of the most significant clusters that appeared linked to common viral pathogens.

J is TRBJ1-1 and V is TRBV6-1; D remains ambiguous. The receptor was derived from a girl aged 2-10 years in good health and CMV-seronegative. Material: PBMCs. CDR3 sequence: CATVPKTEAFF. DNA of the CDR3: TGTGCCACAGTTCCGAAAACTGAAGCTTTCTTT.